This T cell receptor beta chain was captured by sequencing in a study of blood T cell repertoires in COVID-19. Whole-study context: Acute-phase and convalescent COVID-19 samples originated in the United States, Italy and Spain. PBMCs, B-cell-depleted T cells, or T cells were the source of the cDNA or gDNA that made up the material.

The Seattle patients joined while their infection was active and were tracked longitudinally afterward. Germline values: CDR1 WSHSY, CDR2 SAAADI. Losses at the gene ends were 10 bases for V and 7 bases for J; bases not matched to a gene: 9. The CDR3 length is 14 residues. As handled by the study authors: The assay estimated nucleated cells by amplifying reference gene primers. TCRdb keeps only in-frame clones here, not all; method: immunoSEQ multiplex PCR. From that table come the V and J calls and clone size; the DNA was used to work out D and trimming. Of 87,000 or so clones detected, roughly 87% appear once; the ten largest clones hold under 8.5%.

The sample consisted of peripheral blood. V gene TRBV10-2 combines with J gene TRBJ2-1, with 11 bases that match TRBD2. The clonotype was recovered from a man aged 18 to 35 with COVID-19, enrolled during active disease. CDR3 in amino acids: CAIVIAGGPNEQFF. The CDR3 DNA is TGCGCCATCGTTATAGCGGGAGGGCCGAATGAGCAGTTCTTC.